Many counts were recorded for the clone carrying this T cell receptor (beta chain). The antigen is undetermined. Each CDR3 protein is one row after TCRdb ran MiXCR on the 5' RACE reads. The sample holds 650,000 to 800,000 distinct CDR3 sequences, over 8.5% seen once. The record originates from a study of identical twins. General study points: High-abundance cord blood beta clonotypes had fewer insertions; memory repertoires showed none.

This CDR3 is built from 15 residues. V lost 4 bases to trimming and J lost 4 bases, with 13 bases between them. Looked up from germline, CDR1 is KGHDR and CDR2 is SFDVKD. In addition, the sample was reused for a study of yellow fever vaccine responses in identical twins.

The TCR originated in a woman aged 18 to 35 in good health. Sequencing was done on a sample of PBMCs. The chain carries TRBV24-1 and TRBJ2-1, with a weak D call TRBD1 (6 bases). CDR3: CATSDAPGQYNEQFF. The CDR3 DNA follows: TGTGCCACCAGTGACGCGCCGGGACAATACAATGAGCAGTTCTTC.